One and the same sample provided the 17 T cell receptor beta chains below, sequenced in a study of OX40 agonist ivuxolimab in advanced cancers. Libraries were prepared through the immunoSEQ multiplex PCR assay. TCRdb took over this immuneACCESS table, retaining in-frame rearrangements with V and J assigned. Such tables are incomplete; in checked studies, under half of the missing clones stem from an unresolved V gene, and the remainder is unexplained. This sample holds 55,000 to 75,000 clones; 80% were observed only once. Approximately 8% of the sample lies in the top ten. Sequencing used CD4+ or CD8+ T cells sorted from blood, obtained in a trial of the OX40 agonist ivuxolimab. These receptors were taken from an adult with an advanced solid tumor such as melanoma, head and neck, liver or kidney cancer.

CDR3 nucleotide sequence: TGTGCCAGCAGTTCAATAGCGGAGAGCACAGATACGCAGTATTTT. This sequence encodes CASSSIAESTDTQYF. The chain carries TRBV27 and TRBJ2-3, with D possibly matching TRBD2 (6 bases). V gave up 4 bases and J gave up 0 bases, with 11 bases separating them. CDR3 size: 15 residues. Per germline, CDR1 MNHEY and CDR2 SMNVEV (reference sequence).

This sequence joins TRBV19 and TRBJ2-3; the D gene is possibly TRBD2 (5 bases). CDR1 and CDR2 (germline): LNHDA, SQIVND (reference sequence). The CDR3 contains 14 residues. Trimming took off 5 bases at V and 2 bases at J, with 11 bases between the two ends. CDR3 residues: CASSWTLDTDTQYF. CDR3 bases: TGTGCCAGTAGTTGGACTTTGGACACAGATACGCAGTATTTT.

CDR3 sequence reads: CASSPLTGTGYNEQFF. DNA of the CDR3: TGTGCCAGCAGCCCATTAACAGGGACGGGATACAATGAGCAGTTCTTC. The rearrangement uses TRBV7-8 and TRBJ2-1; TRBD1 might be the D (6 bases). The CDR3 is 16 amino acids. Per the germline V gene, CDR1 is SGHVS and CDR2 is FQNEAQ. Deletions cut 5 bases from V and 4 bases from J, with 18 bases between. Full variable domain (remainder filled in from reference TRBV7-8 and TRBJ2-1): GAGVSQSPRYKVAKRGQDVALRCDPISGHVSLFWYQQALGQGPEFLTYFQNEAQLDKSGLPSDRFFAERPEGSVSTLKIQRTQQEDSAVYLCASSPLTGTGYNEQFFGPGTRLTVL.

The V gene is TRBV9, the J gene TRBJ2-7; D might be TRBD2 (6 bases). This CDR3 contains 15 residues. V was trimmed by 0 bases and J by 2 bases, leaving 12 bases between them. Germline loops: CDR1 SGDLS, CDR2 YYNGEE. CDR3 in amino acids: CASSVGRGSAYEQYF. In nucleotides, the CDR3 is TGTGCCAGCAGCGTAGGCCGGGGGAGCGCCTACGAGCAGTACTTC.

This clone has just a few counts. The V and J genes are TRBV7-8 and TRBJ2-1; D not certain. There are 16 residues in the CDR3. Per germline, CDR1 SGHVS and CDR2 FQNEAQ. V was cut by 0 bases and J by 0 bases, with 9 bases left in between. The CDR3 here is CASSLARLSSYNEQFF. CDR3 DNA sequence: TGTGCCAGCAGCTTAGCGAGGCTAAGCTCCTACAATGAGCAGTTCTTC.

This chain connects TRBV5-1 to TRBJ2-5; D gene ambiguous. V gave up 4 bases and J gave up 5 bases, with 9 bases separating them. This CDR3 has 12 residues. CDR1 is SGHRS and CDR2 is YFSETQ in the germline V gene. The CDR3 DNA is TGCGCCAGCAGCCAAATAGAGGAGACCCAGTACTTC. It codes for CASSQIEETQYF.

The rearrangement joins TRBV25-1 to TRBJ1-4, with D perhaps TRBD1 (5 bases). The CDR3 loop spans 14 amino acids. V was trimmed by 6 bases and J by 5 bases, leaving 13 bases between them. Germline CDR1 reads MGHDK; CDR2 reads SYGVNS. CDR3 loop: CASSRPGANEKLFF. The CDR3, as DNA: TGTGCCAGCAGCCGGCCCGGGGCCAATGAAAAACTGTTTTTT.

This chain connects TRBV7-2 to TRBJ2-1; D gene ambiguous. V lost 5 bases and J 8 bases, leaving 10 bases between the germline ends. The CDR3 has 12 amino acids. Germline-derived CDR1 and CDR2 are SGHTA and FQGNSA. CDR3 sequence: CASSSYKHEQFF. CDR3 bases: TGTGCCAGCAGCAGCTATAAACATGAGCAGTTCTTC. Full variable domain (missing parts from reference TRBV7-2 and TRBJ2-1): GAGVSQSPSNKVTEKGKDVELRCDPISGHTALYWYRQSLGQGLEFLIYFQGNSAPDKSGLPSDRFSAERTGGSVSTLTIQRTQQEDSAVYLCASSSYKHEQFFGPGTRLTVL.

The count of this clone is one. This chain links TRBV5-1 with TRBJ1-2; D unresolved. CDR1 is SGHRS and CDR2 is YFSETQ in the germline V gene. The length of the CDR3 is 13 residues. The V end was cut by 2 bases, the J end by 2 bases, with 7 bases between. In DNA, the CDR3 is TGCGCCAGCAGCTTTGACGGGAACTATGGCTACACCTTC. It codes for CASSFDGNYGYTF.

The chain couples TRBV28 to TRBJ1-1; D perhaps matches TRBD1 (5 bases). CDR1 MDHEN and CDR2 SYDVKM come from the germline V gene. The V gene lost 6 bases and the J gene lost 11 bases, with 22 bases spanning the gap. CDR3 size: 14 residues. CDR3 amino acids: CASRTWDVRGGAFF. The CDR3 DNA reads TGTGCCAGCAGGACCTGGGACGTCCGTGGGGGGGCTTTCTTT.

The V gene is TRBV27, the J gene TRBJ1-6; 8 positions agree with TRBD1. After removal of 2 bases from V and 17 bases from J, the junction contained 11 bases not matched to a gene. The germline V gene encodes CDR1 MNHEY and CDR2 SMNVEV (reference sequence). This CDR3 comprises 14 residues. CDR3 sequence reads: CASSLGPQGGVIHF. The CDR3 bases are TGTGCCAGCAGTTTAGGTCCACAGGGGGGAGTCATCCACTTT.

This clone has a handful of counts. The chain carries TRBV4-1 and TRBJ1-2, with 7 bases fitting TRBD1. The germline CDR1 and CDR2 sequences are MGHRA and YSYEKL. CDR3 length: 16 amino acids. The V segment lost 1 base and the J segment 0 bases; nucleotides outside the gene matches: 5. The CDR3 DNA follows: TGCGCCAGCAGCCAAGTCGGACAGGTAGCTAACTATGGCTACACCTTC. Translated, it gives CASSQVGQVANYGYTF.

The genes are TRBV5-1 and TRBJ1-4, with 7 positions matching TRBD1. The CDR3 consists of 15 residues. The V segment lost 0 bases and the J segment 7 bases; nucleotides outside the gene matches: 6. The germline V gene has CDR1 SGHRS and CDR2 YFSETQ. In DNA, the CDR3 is TGCGCCAGCAGCTTGGCAGGGGGTTATTTTGAAAAACTGTTTTTT. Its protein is CASSLAGGYFEKLFF.

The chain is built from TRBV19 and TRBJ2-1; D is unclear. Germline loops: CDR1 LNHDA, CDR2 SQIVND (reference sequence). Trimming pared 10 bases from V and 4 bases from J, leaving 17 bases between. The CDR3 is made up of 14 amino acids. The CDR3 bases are TGTGCCACTAACCGGGCGCTCGATTACAATGAGCAGTTCTTC. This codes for CATNRALDYNEQFF.

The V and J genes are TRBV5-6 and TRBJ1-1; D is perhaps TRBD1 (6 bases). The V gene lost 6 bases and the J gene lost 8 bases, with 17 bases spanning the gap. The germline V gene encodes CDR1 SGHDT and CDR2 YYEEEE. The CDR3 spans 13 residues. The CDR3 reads CASTQQGKGEAFF. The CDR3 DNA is TGTGCCAGCACCCAACAGGGTAAGGGAGAAGCTTTCTTT. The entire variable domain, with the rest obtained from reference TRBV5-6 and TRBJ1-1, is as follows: DAGVTQSPTHLIKTRGQQVTLRCSPKSGHDTVSWYQQALGQGPQFIFQYYEEEERQRGNFPDRFSGHQFPNYSSELNVNALLLGDSALYLCASTQQGKGEAFFGQGTRLTVV.

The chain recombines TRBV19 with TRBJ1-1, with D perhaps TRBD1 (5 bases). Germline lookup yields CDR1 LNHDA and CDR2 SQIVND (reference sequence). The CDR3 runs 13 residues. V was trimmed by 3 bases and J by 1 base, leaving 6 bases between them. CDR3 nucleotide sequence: TGTGCCAGTAGTATTGGGGCGAACACTGAAGCTTTCTTT. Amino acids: CASSIGANTEAFF.

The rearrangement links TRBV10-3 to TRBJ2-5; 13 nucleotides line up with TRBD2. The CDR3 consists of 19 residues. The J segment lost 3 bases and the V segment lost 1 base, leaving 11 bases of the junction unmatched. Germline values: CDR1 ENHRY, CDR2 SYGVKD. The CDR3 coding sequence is TGTGCCATCAGTGAGTTTCCGGGACTAGCGGGGCCCCGGGAAGAGACCCAGTACTTC. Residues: CAISEFPGLAGPREETQYF.